This TCR beta chain was recovered during a study of cytomegalovirus exposure and HLA in healthy donors. About the research overall: An analysis done earlier identified 95 million to 140 million unique TCR beta sequences from about 180 million T cells.

Germline trimming cut 6 bases from V and 0 bases from J; bases unmatched to any gene: 5. CDR3 length: 17 residues. Germline V CDR1 and CDR2: MNHEY, SMNVEV (reference sequence). It was with 60 Vbeta and 13 Jbeta primers that the PCR ran. Authors' methods: Later, an analysis found about 80 million unique TCR beta chains, and approximately 10 million of these were shared. Produced via immunoSEQ multiplex PCR; TCRdb's table is partial and in-frame only. From that table come the V and J calls and clone size; the DNA was used to work out D and trimming. The sample records some 200,000 clones, more than 85% being singletons.

The sample taken for sequencing was PBMCs. The TCR comes from a girl under two years old in good health and CMV-seronegative. This chain connects TRBV27 to TRBJ2-6, with 10 nucleotides matching TRBD1. Here the CDR3 reads CASSGQGGFSGANVLTF. CDR3 nucleotides: TGTGCCAGCAGCGGACAGGGGGGGTTCTCTGGGGCCAACGTCCTGACTTTC. Supplemented by reference TRBV27 and TRBJ2-6, the full variable domain reads EAQVTQNPRYLITVTGKKLTVTCSQNMNHEYMSWYRQDPGLGLRQIYYSMNVEVTDKGDVPEGYKVSRKEKRNFPLILESPSPNQTSLYFCASSGQGGFSGANVLTFGAGSRLTVL.